The 15 T cell receptor beta chains presented below share a single source sample, sequenced in a study of Graves' ophthalmopathy and Graves' hyperthyroidism. RNA transcripts provided the template for amplifying TCR beta CDR3 regions. RT-PCR was first run with HTBI primers, then multiplex PCR in a second round. TCRdb reprocessed the multiplex PCR reads via MiXCR and lists one record per CDR3 protein. Of about 400,000 distinct CDR3 sequences listed, around 19% are singletons. The specimen sequenced was peripheral blood. All receptors derive from a woman younger than 30 with Graves' ophthalmopathy.

This clonotype has a handful of counts. The chain has TRBV30 and TRBJ2-4; D not certain. Germline assignment: CDR1 GTSNPN and CDR2 SVGIG (reference sequence). With 3 bases removed from V and 5 bases from J, the gap between germline ends came to 14 bases. The CDR3 extends over 14 amino acids. In DNA, the CDR3 is TGTGCCTGGAGGAAGGAATTGGGCGAAAACATTCAGTACTTC. It specifies CAWRKELGENIQYF.

At least ten counts were recorded for this clonotype. V gene TRBV28 combines with J gene TRBJ2-4; TRBD1 matches 7 bases. V shed 8 bases, J shed 6 bases, and the junction held 10 bases outside the gene matches. CDR1 MDHEN and CDR2 SYDVKM come from the germline V gene. CDR3 size: 14 residues. DNA of the CDR3: TGTGCCAGCGCCCGGGGAGCAGGGGGAAACATTCAGTACTTC. This translates into CASARGAGGNIQYF.

This clonotype was seen at least ten times. V and J are TRBV30 and TRBJ1-2; no reliable D call. Between the trimmed V and J ends, which lost 0 bases and 7 bases, there was a span of 12 bases. Germline CDR1 is GTSNPN and CDR2 is SVGIG (reference sequence). This CDR3 has 13 amino acids. The CDR3 here is CAWSVAVGPGYTF. DNA for the CDR3: TGTGCCTGGAGTGTGGCCGTTGGGCCTGGCTACACCTTC. Full variable domain (rest looked up from reference TRBV30 and TRBJ1-2): SQTIHQWPATLVQPVGSPLSLECTVEGTSNPNLYWYRQAAGRGLQLLFYSVGIGQISSEVPQNLSASRPQDRQFILSSKKLLLSDSGFYLCAWSVAVGPGYTFGSGTRLTVV.

This clonotype was seen many times. The chain links TRBV14 to TRBJ1-5; no definite D call. The CDR3 extends over 12 amino acids. The V gene's germline CDR1 is SGHDN and CDR2 FVKESK. V lost 2 bases to trimming and J lost 9 bases, with 8 bases between them. The CDR3 loop is CASSQNLGPQHF. The CDR3, as DNA: TGTGCCAGCAGCCAAAACCTAGGGCCCCAGCATTTT.

This clonotype was recorded at least ten times. The gene calls are TRBV11-2 and TRBJ2-2; 8 nucleotides line up with TRBD1. The CDR3 consists of 14 residues. Per germline, CDR1 SGHAT and CDR2 FQNNGV. Trimming cost V 5 bases and J 6 bases; bases outside gene matches: 5. This CDR3 reads CASSPDRVAGELFF. CDR3 nucleotide sequence: TGTGCCAGCAGCCCGGACAGGGTCGCCGGGGAGCTGTTTTTT.

The table lists this clonotype with many counts. This chain uses TRBV28 with TRBJ2-7; 7 bases agree with TRBD1. The CDR3 consists of 13 residues. CDR1 is MDHEN, CDR2 SYDVKM, per germline. With 6 bases clipped from V and 0 bases from J, the junction kept 2 bases outside the gene matches. This CDR3 reads CASSGQASYEQYF. In DNA, the CDR3 is TGTGCCAGCAGCGGACAGGCCTCCTACGAGCAGTACTTC. Supplemented by reference TRBV28 and TRBJ2-7, the full variable domain reads DVKVTQSSRYLVKRTGEKVFLECVQDMDHENMFWYRQDPGLGLRLIYFSYDVKMKEKGDIPEGYSVSREKKERFSLILESASTNQTSMYLCASSGQASYEQYFGPGTRLTVT.

The rearrangement links TRBV11-2 to TRBJ2-6; D unresolved. CDR3 size: 14 residues. In germline, CDR1 is SGHAT, CDR2 FQNNGV. Trimming removed 1 base from V and 4 bases from J, with 5 bases in between. The CDR3: CASSLAEGANVLTF. The CDR3, as DNA: TGTGCCAGCAGCTTAGCGGAAGGGGCCAACGTCCTGACTTTC.

This clonotype showed up just a few times. The chain couples TRBV27 to TRBJ2-7, with D perhaps matching TRBD1 (5 bases). CDR1 and CDR2 (germline): MNHEY, SMNVEV (reference sequence). The length of the CDR3 is 14 residues. V was cut by 2 bases and J by 6 bases, with 14 bases left in between. The CDR3 coding sequence is TGTGCCAGCAGTTTAGGGCAGGGTGTAGGCGAGCAGTACTTC. As protein: CASSLGQGVGEQYF.

This chain joins TRBV28 and TRBJ2-4; TRBD1 matches at 10 bases. The J segment lost 9 bases and the V segment lost 4 bases, leaving 6 bases of the junction unmatched. This CDR3 has 14 residues. Per the germline V gene, CDR1 is MDHEN and CDR2 is SYDVKM. CDR3 in DNA: TGTGCCAGCAGTTCCATGACAGGGGGCACCATTCAGTACTTC. It specifies CASSSMTGGTIQYF.

The chain uses TRBV6-1 and TRBJ2-7; D remains unclear. The CDR3 runs 13 residues. Looked up from germline, CDR1 is MNHNS and CDR2 is SASEGT. The V and J ends lost 7 bases and 3 bases respectively, with 13 bases between them. The CDR3 coding sequence is TGTGCCAGCACCCCGGCCTTAAACTACGAGCAGTACTTC. Amino acids: CASTPALNYEQYF.

This clonotype was found many times. The rearrangement links TRBV28 to TRBJ2-2; 9 bases are shared with TRBD1. Germline CDR1 MDHEN, CDR2 SYDVKM. V shed 6 bases and J 7 bases; nucleotides not matched to a gene: 9. The length of the CDR3 is 15 residues. CDR3 sequence: CASRSRDREHGELFF. CDR3 sequence (DNA): TGTGCCAGCAGAAGCCGGGACAGGGAGCACGGGGAGCTGTTTTTT. The entire variable domain, with the rest obtained from reference TRBV28 and TRBJ2-2, is as follows: DVKVTQSSRYLVKRTGEKVFLECVQDMDHENMFWYRQDPGLGLRLIYFSYDVKMKEKGDIPEGYSVSREKKERFSLILESASTNQTSMYLCASRSRDREHGELFFGEGSRLTVL.

This clonotype has at least ten counts. The CDR3 reads CASSYRGPDYEQYF. For the CDR3, the DNA is TGTGCCAGCAGTTACCGGGGACCGGACTACGAGCAGTACTTC. The gene calls are TRBV6-5 and TRBJ2-7; either TRBD1 or TRBD2 may supply D (5 bases each). Germline lookup yields CDR1 MNHEY and CDR2 SVGAGI. V was pared by 2 bases and J by 3 bases, with 11 bases between. The CDR3 has 14 amino acids.

This clonotype was seen many times. V usage is TRBV25-1 and J usage is TRBJ2-5; D may be TRBD2 (6 bases). CDR1 is MGHDK and CDR2 is SYGVNS in the germline V gene. V lost 1 base and J lost 1, with 7 bases in between. This CDR3 region has 14 residues. The CDR3 DNA follows: TGTGCCAGCAGTGAATGGGAGGCCCAAGAGACCCAGTACTTC. This gives the protein CASSEWEAQETQYF.

This rearrangement joins TRBV6-2 or TRBV6-3 to TRBJ1-5, with D unclear. This CDR3 has 15 residues. The germline V gene encodes CDR1 MNHEY and CDR2 SVGEGT. V lost 2 bases and J 5 bases, leaving 13 bases between the germline ends. This CDR3 reads CASSYPGMGDQPQHF. The CDR3 DNA reads TGTGCCAGCAGTTACCCGGGAATGGGCGATCAGCCCCAGCATTTT.

V usage is TRBV4-3 and J usage is TRBJ1-2, with unresolved D. Germline lookup yields CDR1 LGHNA and CDR2 YSLEER. V was cut by 0 bases and J by 1 base, with 9 bases left in between. The CDR3 extends over 15 amino acids. CDR3: CASSQEGGINYGYTF. DNA for the CDR3: TGCGCCAGCAGCCAAGAAGGCGGGATTAACTATGGCTACACCTTC.